Sequencing of this T cell receptor beta chain was carried out in a study of T cell responses to AZD1222 COVID-19 vaccine. Study-wide points: The donors showed a predominance of white British ancestry and of females, with possible underestimation of clonal diversity.

This CDR3 is built from 13 residues. Trimming took 5 bases from V and 4 from J, leaving 11 bases between them. The germline V gene has CDR1 SGHNT and CDR2 YENEEA. As for this clone: Its target is unknown.

Clones were read by immunoSEQ multiplex PCR, and TCRdb kept only the in-frame ones, dropping some. The sample includes around 180,000 clones, around 87% of them seen just once. The chain joins TRBV11-3 to TRBJ2-5; D unclear. This clonotype originated in an adult in good health. The sample was peripheral blood, taken on day 0 of MenACWY control vaccination. CDR3 protein: CASSIQIGETQYF. The CDR3 nucleotides are TGTGCCAGCAGCATACAAATCGGAGAGACCCAGTACTTC.